This entry lists 13 T cell receptor beta chains sequenced from one sample in a study of glioma-infiltrating T cells. TCR alpha and beta CDR3 regions were amplified from RNA using iRepertoire nested multiplex PCR. TCRdb recomputed calls from the multiplex PCR reads with MiXCR, one row per CDR3 protein. The data show 85,000 to 110,000 distinct CDR3 sequences, about 28% seen once. Sequences were obtained from glioma tissue, nonneoplastic brain tissue, or PBMCs (not recorded which). The origin of the receptors is a human donor with low-grade glioma or glioblastoma, undergoing nonglioma brain surgery, or in good health (not recorded which).

Turning to this clonotype: A single base separates this from a much larger clone, so it may be a read error. The V gene is TRBV15, the J gene TRBJ2-7; no clear D. The germline V gene encodes CDR1 LNHNV and CDR2 YYDKDF (reference sequence). The CDR3 is 15 residues long. With 5 bases removed from V and 5 bases from J, the gap between germline ends came to 19 bases. The CDR3 here is CATSSPLRHGDEQYF. In nucleotides, the CDR3 is TGTGCCACCAGCTCCCCCCTCCGACATGGAGACGAGCAGTACTTC. The whole variable domain, filled in from reference TRBV15 and TRBJ2-7, reads DAMVIQNPRYQVTQFGKPVTLSCSQTLNHNVMYWYQQKSSQAPKLLFHYYDKDFNNEADTPDNFQSRRPNTSFCFLDIRSPGLGDTAMYLCATSSPLRHGDEQYFGPGTRLTVT.

The chain couples TRBV5-4 to TRBJ2-5; the D gene could be TRBD1 or TRBD2 (5 bases each). V lost 3 bases, J lost 3 bases, and 15 bases lay in between. The CDR3 has 15 amino acids. CDR1 and CDR2 from the germline V gene are SGHNT and YYREEE (reference sequence). The CDR3 region has the DNA TGTGCCAGCAGCTACCCGATTATGGGGGAAGAGACCCAGTACTTC. Protein sequence: CASSYPIMGEETQYF.

In this sample, this clonotype turned up once. A much larger clone differs by one base, so this may be a read error. The rearrangement links TRBV24-1 to TRBJ2-5; 7 bases align to TRBD1. Germline V gives CDR1 KGHDR, CDR2 SFDVKD. The CDR3 is 17 residues long. As DNA, the CDR3 is TGTGCCACCAGGACGTGGTGTAGGGACAGCTTGCAAGAGACCAAGTACTTC. It yields the protein CATRTWCRDSLQETKYF.

The chain uses TRBV6-5 and TRBJ2-7, with 9 bases that match TRBD1. Germline V CDR1 and CDR2: MNHEY, SVGAGI. The CDR3 spans 15 residues. The trim removed 2 bases at V and 4 bases at J, leaving 6 bases unmatched. As DNA, the CDR3 is TGTGCCAGCAGTTACAACAGGGGGCAGAGGTACGAGCAGTACTTC. Its protein is CASSYNRGQRYEQYF.

Notes on this clonotype: A much larger clonotype is one base distant, so this may be a read error. This sequence joins TRBV7-9 and TRBJ2-3; TRBD1 matches 7 bases. This CDR3 spans 14 amino acids. Germline CDR1 reads SEHNR; CDR2 reads FQNEAQ (reference sequence). CDR3 sequence reads: CAGSPRQGVGTQYF. The CDR3 DNA reads as TGTGCCGGCAGCCCTCGACAGGGAGTTGGTACGCAGTATTTT.

This clonotype has only a few counts. J is TRBJ1-4 and V is TRBV2; unclear D gene. Germline V gives CDR1 SNHLY, CDR2 FYNNEI. Trimming took 8 bases from V and 4 from J, leaving 17 bases between them. The CDR3 is made up of 15 amino acids. The CDR3 DNA reads as TGTGCCAGCTCAAACGACGGTATGGGTAATGAAAAACTGTTTTTT. Translation: CASSNDGMGNEKLFF.

This clonotype has at least ten counts. V and J are TRBV7-2 and TRBJ2-3, with D uncertain. The CDR3 is 14 amino acids. Germline CDR1 and CDR2: SGHTA and FQGNSA. V gave up 2 bases and J gave up 4 bases, with 10 bases separating them. For the CDR3, the DNA is TGTGCCAGCAGCTTATCATTGTCCGCAGATACGCAGTATTTT. Translating gives CASSLSLSADTQYF.

The J gene is TRBJ2-2, the V gene TRBV5-4; D not certain. CDR1 is SGHNT and CDR2 is YYREEE in the germline V gene (reference sequence). This CDR3 is built from 14 residues. The V end lost 2 bases, the J end lost 4 bases, and 9 bases lay between the germline ends. In DNA form, the CDR3 reads TGTGCCAGCAGCTTATTGGGTGGCACCGGGGAGCTGTTTTTT. Translation gives CASSLLGGTGELFF.

V usage is TRBV19 and J usage is TRBJ2-7; TRBD1 matches 7 bases. This CDR3 is 12 amino acids long. Germline V gene data show CDR1 as LNHDA and CDR2 as SQIVND (reference sequence). J gave up 5 bases and V 10 bases, and 8 bases lay outside the gene matches. The CDR3 region has the DNA TGTGCCACCTACGGGACAGAGAACGAGCAGTACTTC. Residues: CATYGTENEQYF.

The chain recombines TRBV19 with TRBJ1-2, with D unclear. CDR1 LNHDA and CDR2 SQIVND come from the germline V gene (reference sequence). The germline V and J ends were trimmed by 3 bases and 4 bases, with 15 bases remaining between them. CDR3 length: 15 amino acids. The CDR3 is CASSIPPIGSYGYTF. The CDR3 bases are TGTGCCAGTAGTATCCCGCCCATCGGGAGCTATGGCTACACCTTC. The full variable domain, completed using reference TRBV19 and TRBJ1-2, is DGGITQSPKYLFRKEGQNVTLSCEQNLNHDAMYWYRQDPGQGLRLIYYSQIVNDFQKGDIAEGYSVSREKKESFPLTVTSAQKNPTAFYLCASSIPPIGSYGYTFGSGTRLTVV.

There are many counts of this clonotype. The V and J genes are TRBV3-1 and TRBJ1-1, with D hard to call. The CDR3 is 15 amino acids. Deletions cut 0 bases from V and 8 bases from J, with 16 bases between. Per the germline V gene, CDR1 is LGHDT and CDR2 is YNNKEL (reference sequence). The CDR3: CASSQDSVGASEAFF. The CDR3 DNA reads TGTGCCAGCAGCCAAGACTCCGTGGGAGCATCGGAAGCTTTCTTT.

This clonotype was observed at least ten times. This chain uses TRBV19 with TRBJ2-1, with a tentative D call TRBD2 (7 bases). This CDR3 contains 13 residues. Between the trimmed V and J ends, which lost 5 bases and 8 bases, there was a span of 13 bases. The germline gives CDR1 LNHDA, CDR2 SQIVND (reference sequence). The CDR3, as DNA: TGTGCCAGTAGTCCGGGGGGCATGGATGAGCAGTTCTTC. It is translated as CASSPGGMDEQFF.

The sample holds many counts of this clonotype. The chain is built from TRBV20-1 and TRBJ2-3, with 14 bases matching TRBD2. The CDR3 contains 15 residues. V trimming: 3 bases; J trimming: 3 bases; junction bases outside the gene matches: 2. The germline V gene has CDR1 DFQATT and CDR2 SNEGSKA (reference sequence). The CDR3 DNA follows: TGCAGTGCTAGGCGGACTAGCGGGGGGACAGATACGCAGTATTTT. Protein: CSARRTSGGTDTQYF.